This T cell receptor (beta chain) was sequenced in a study of blood T cell repertoires in COVID-19 (dated by TCRdb to 2020 to 2021). Regarding the study in general: The collaborator samples originated in the United States, Italy and Spain and spanned the acute and convalescent phases of COVID-19. The sample metadata nearly always contained a de-identified subject ID, COVID-19 status, age in years and sex. The repertoires were released in a freely available public database meant as a resource for research on the immune response to SARS-CoV-2. Where HLA class I and class II types were available, the types were taken from metadata supplied by the sample provider, not from assay-based typing. The prospective study material was composed of cDNA or gDNA derived from T cells, B-cell-depleted T cells, or PBMCs. Samples came from the ongoing ImmuneRACE study (first 160 participants) plus 1,254 subjects from 6 global collaborators. The dataset comprised deeply sampled blood TCRbeta repertoires from subjects exposed to, actively infected with, or recovered from COVID-19.

The V end loses 4 bases and the J end loses 8 bases, and a stretch of 14 bases separates them. CDR1 and CDR2 (SNHLY, FYNNEI) derive from the germline V gene. Including the terminal cysteine and phenylalanine, the CDR3 comprises 13 residues. Only the CDR3 part of the read is kept: 39 bases, read in frame from the first base. The immunoSEQ Assay, a bias-controlled multiplex PCR, was used to amplify TCRbeta CDR3 regions from genomic DNA. Regarding the original processing steps: The number of nucleated cells in each sample was estimated from the amplification of reference gene primers within the assay. To quantify the absolute abundance of each unique TCRbeta CDR3 rearrangement, sequence reads were collapsed and filtered. For each sample, productive Simpson clonality was calculated as the square root of Simpson's diversity index across productive rearrangements. The immuneACCESS repertoire file appears here via TCRdb, limited to in-frame rearrangements. These files lack a portion of the clones; in checked studies, under half of the deficit traces to unresolved V genes, and the cause of the others is not known. V, J and clone size derive from that table, while D and trimming were established from the DNA sequence. The sample includes 250,000 to 300,000 clones, with around 90% observed a single time. Under 2.5% of the sample is in the top ten clones.

Whole blood was collected in K2EDTA tubes by collaborating institutions according to the institutions' own protocols. For TCRbeta analysis, collaborator samples were shipped as frozen whole blood, as isolated PBMCs, or as DNA extracted from either sample type. Regarding this clone: Its cognate antigen has yet to be identified. No base qualities exist here, and no much larger clone lies one base off it.

Overall results and qualifications from the work: Clinical and demographic metadata were provided uncurated, with the amount varying by source and participant.

The TCR was taken from a man aged 50-59 years with acute or convalescent COVID-19. In this chain, TRBV2 is recombined with TRBJ1-2; a weak D assignment points to TRBD1 (5 bases agree). The sample consisted of peripheral blood. This receptor carries the CDR3 CASSGIQGGGYTF. Here is the DNA: TGTGCCAGCAGTGGGATCCAGGGCGGAGGCTACACCTTC. Full variable domain (CDR3 extended with the reference TRBV2 and TRBJ1-2 proteins): EPEVTQTPSHQVTQMGQEVILRCVPISNHLYFYWYRQILGQKVEFLVSFYNNEISEKSEIFDDQFSVERPDGSNFTLKIRSTKLEDSAMYFCASSGIQGGGYTFGSGTRLTVV.